Included here is one T cell receptor beta chain sequence, with context. Its antigen is unknown. The data are from a study of cytomegalovirus exposure and HLA in healthy donors. Turning to the study itself: A previous analysis identified 117 million unique TCR beta sequences derived from about 180 million T cells.

The PCR used 60 Vbeta and 13 Jbeta primers. Here immunoSEQ multiplex PCR was the method, and the copy in TCRdb shows in-frame clones only, minus some. This sample contains approximately 80,000 clones. Findings of the study overall: Across all donors, roughly uniform sequencing depth was an assumption of the presence/absence analyses. Upon later analysis, HLA-associated TCR beta chains proved more clonally expanded than other, equally common chains. In a later analysis, TCR association rates varied by HLA locus: DRB1 most, HLA-C fewest.

There are 16 residues in the CDR3. Unmatched junction bases numbered 11, after V lost 0 bases and J lost 8 bases. Germline CDR1 and CDR2: SGHTS and YDEGEE. What was sequenced was PBMCs. The genes are TRBV5-8 and TRBJ1-2; 9 nucleotides match TRBD1. The clonotype was recovered from a woman aged 30 to 39 in good health and CMV-seronegative. CDR3 bases: TGTGCCAGCAGCTTGGAGGGGACAGGGAAGACAAGGGGCTACACCTTC. Its protein is CASSLEGTGKTRGYTF.